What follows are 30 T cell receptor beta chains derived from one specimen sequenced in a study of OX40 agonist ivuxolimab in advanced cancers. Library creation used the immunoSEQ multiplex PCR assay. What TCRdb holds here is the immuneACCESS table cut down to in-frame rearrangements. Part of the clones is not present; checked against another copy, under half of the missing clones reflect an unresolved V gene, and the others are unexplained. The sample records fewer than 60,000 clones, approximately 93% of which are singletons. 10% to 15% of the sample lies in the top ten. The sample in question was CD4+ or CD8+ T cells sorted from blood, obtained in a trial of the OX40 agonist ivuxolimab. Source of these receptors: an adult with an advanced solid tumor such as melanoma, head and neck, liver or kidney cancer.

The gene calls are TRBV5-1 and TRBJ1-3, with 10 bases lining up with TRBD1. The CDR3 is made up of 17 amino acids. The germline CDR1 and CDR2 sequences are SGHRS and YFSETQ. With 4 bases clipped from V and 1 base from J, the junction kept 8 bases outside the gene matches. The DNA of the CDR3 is TGCGCCAGCAGCCCTACGACAGGGGGCCTTTCTGGAAACACCATATATTTT. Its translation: CASSPTTGGLSGNTIYF.

The CDR3, as DNA: TGCGCCAGCAGAGCACAGGGGGAAGAGACCCAGTACTTC. Translated, it gives CASRAQGEETQYF. The chain carries TRBV10-1 and TRBJ2-5; TRBD1 matches 8 bases. After removal of 6 bases from V and 3 bases from J, the junction contained 3 bases not matched to a gene. From germline, CDR1 is WNHNN and CDR2 SYGVQD (reference sequence). The CDR3 contains 13 residues.

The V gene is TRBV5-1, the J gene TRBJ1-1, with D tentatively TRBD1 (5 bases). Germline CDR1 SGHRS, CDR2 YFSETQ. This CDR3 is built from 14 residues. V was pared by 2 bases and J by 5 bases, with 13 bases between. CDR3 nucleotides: TGCGCCAGCAGCTTATTTTCGGGGGAGACTGAAGCTTTCTTT. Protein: CASSLFSGETEAFF.

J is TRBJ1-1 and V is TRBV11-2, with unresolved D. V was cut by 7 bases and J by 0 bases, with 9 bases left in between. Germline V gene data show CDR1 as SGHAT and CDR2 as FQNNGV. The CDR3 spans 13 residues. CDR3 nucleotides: TGTGCCAGCACGGACCAGTTGAACACTGAAGCTTTCTTT. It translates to CASTDQLNTEAFF.

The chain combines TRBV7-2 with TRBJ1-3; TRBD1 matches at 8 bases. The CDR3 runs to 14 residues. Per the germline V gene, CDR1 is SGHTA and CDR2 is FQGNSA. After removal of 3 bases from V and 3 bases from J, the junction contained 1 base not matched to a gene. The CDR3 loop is CASSFDRGGNTIYF. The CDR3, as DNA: TGTGCCAGCAGCTTTGACAGGGGTGGAAACACCATATATTTT.

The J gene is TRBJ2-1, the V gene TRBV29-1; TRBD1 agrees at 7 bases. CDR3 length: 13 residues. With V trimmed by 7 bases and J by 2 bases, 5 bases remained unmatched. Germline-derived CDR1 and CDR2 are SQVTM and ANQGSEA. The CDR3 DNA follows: TGCAGCGGACACAGGGGTACCTACAATGAGCAGTTCTTC. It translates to CSGHRGTYNEQFF.

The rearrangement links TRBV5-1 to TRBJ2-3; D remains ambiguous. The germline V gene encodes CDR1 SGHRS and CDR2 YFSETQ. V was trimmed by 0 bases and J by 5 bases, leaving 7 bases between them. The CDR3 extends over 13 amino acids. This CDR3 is CASSLAVGDTQYF. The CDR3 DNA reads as TGCGCCAGCAGCTTGGCCGTGGGAGATACGCAGTATTTT.

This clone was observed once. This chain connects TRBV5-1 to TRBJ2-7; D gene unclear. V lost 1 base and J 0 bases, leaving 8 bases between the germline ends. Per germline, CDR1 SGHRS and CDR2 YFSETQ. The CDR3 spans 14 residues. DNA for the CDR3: TGCGCCAGCAGCTTGCAACAGCACTCCTACGAGCAGTACTTC. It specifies CASSLQQHSYEQYF.

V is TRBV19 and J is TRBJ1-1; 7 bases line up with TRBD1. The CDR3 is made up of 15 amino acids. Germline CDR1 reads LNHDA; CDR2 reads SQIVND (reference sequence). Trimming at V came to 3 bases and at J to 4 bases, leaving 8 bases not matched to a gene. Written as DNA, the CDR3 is TGTGCCAGTAGTATGAAGGACAGGTACCTCACTGAAGCTTTCTTT. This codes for CASSMKDRYLTEAFF.

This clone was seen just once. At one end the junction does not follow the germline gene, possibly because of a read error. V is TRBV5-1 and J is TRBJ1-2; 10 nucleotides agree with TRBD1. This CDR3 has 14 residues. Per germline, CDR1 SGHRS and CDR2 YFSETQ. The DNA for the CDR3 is TGTGCCAGCAGCAGGGACAGGGGCTGGGATGGCTACACCTTC. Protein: CASSRDRGWDGYTF. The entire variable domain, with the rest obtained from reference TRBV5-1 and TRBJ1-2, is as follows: KAGVTQTPRYLIKTRGQQVTLSCSPISGHRSVSWYQQTPGQGLQFLFEYFSETQRNKGNFPGRFSGRQFSNSRSEMNVSTLELGDSALYLCASSRDRGWDGYTFGSGTRLTVV.

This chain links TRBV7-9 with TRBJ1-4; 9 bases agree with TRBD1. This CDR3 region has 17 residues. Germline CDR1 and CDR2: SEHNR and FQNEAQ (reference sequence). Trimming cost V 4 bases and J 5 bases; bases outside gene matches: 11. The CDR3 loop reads CASSSDRTGVANEKLFF. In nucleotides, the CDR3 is TGTGCCAGCAGCTCCGATCGGACAGGGGTCGCCAATGAAAAACTGTTTTTT.

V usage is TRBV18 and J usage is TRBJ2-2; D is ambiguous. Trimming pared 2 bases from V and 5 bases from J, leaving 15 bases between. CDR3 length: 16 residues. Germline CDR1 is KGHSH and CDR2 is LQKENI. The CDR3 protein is CASSPMGSALTGELFF. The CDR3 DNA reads TGTGCCAGCTCACCAATGGGCAGTGCGTTAACCGGGGAGCTGTTTTTT.

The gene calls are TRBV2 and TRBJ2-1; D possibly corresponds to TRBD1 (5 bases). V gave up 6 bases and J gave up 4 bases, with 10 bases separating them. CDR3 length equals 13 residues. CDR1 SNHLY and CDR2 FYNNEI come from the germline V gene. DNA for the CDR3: TGTGCCAGCAGGAGACAGTCGTACAATGAGCAGTTCTTC. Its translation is CASRRQSYNEQFF.

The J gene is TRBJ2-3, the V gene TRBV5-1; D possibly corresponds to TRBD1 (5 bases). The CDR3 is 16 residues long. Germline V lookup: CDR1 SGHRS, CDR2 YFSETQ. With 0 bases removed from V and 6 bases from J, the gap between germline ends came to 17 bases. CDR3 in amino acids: CASSLGRTGGSDTQYF. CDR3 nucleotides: TGCGCCAGCAGCTTGGGTAGAACAGGTGGAAGTGATACGCAGTATTTT.

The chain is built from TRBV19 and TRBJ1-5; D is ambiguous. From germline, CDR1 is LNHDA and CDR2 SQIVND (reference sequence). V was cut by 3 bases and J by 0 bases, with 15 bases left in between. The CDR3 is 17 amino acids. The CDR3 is CASSIVPQSYSNQPQHF. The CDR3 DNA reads TGTGCCAGTAGTATTGTGCCCCAGTCTTATAGCAATCAGCCCCAGCATTTT.

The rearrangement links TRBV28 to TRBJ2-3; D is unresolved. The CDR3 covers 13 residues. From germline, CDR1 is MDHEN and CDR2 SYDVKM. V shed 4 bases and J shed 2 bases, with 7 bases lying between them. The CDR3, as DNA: TGTGCCAGCAGTTCCTGGACCACAGATACGCAGTATTTT. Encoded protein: CASSSWTTDTQYF.

This CDR3 reads CASSLLQGGYTF. Written as DNA, the CDR3 is TGTGCCAGCAGCTTATTGCAGGGAGGCTACACCTTC. V gene TRBV7-9 combines with J gene TRBJ1-2, with D tentatively TRBD1 (5 bases). The germline gives CDR1 SEHNR, CDR2 FQNEAQ (reference sequence). V was pared by 2 bases and J by 8 bases, with 9 bases between. The CDR3 covers 12 residues. Supplemented by reference TRBV7-9 and TRBJ1-2, the full variable domain reads DTGVSQNPRHKITKRGQNVTFRCDPISEHNRLYWYRQTLGQGPEFLTYFQNEAQLEKSRLLSDRFSAERPKGSFSTLEIQRTEQGDSAMYLCASSLLQGGYTFGSGTRLTVV.

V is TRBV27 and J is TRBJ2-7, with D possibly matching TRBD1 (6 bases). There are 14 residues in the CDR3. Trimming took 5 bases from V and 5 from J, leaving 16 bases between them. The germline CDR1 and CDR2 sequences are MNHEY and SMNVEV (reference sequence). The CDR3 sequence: CASSRDKGQHEQYF. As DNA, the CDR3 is TGTGCCAGCAGTCGGGACAAGGGGCAACACGAGCAGTACTTC.

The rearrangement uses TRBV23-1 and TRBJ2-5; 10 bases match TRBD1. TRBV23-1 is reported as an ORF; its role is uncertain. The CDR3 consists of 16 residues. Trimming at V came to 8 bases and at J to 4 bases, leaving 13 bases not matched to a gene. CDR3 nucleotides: TGCGCCAGCGGTCCTCCCCGGGACAGGGGAGGAGAGACCCAGTACTTC. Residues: CASGPPRDRGGETQYF.

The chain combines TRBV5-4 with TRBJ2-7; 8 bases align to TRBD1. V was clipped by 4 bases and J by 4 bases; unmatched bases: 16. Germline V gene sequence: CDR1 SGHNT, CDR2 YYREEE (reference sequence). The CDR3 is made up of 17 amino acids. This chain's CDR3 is CASSVDRVERLRYEQYF. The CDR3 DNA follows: TGTGCCAGCAGCGTGGACAGGGTGGAGCGGTTAAGATACGAGCAGTACTTC.

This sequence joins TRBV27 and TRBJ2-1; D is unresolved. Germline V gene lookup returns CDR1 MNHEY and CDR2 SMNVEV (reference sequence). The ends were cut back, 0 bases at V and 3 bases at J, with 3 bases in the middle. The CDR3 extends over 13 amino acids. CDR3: CASSLSDYNEQFF. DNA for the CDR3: TGTGCCAGCAGTTTATCGGACTACAATGAGCAGTTCTTC.

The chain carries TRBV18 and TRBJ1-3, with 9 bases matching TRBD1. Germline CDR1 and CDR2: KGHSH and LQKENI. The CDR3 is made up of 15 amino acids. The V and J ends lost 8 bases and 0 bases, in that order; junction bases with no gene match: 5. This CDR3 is CASAKGQGSGNTIYF. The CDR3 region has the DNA TGTGCCAGCGCGAAGGGACAGGGCTCTGGAAACACCATATATTTT.

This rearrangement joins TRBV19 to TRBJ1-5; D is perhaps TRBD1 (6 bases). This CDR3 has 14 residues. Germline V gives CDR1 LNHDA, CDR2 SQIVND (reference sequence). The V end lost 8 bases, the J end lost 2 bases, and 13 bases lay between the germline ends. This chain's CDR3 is CASADRRGNQPQHF. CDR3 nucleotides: TGTGCCAGTGCCGACAGGAGGGGCAATCAGCCCCAGCATTTT.

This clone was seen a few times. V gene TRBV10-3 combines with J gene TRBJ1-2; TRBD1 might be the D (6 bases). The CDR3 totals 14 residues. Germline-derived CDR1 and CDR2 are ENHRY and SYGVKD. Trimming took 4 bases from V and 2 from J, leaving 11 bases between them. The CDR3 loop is CAISASGENYGYTF. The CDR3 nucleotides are TGTGCCATCAGTGCGTCAGGGGAGAACTATGGCTACACCTTC.

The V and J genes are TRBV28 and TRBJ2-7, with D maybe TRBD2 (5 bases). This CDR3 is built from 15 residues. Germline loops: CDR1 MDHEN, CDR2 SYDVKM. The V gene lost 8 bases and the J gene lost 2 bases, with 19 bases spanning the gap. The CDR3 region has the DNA TGTGCCAGCGGCCCCTATCGGCGGGCAACCTACGAGCAGTACTTC. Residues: CASGPYRRATYEQYF.

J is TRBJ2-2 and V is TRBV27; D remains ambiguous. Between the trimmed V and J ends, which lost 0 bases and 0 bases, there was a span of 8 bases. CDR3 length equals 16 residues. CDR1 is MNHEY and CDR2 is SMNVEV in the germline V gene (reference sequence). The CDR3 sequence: CASSLSQEPNTGELFF. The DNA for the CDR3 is TGTGCCAGCAGTTTATCGCAGGAGCCGAACACCGGGGAGCTGTTTTTT.

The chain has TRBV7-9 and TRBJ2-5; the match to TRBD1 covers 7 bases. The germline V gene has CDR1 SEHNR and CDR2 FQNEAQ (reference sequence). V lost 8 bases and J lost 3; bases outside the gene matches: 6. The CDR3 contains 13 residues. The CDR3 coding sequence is TGTGCCAGCCAAAAACAGGGGAAAGAGACCCAGTACTTC. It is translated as CASQKQGKETQYF.

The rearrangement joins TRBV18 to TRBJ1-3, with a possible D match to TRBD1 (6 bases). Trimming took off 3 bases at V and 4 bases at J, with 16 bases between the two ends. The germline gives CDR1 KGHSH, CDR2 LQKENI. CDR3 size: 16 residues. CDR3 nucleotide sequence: TGTGCCAGCTCACCGAGGGGAGGGACACTCGGAAACACCATATATTTT. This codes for CASSPRGGTLGNTIYF.

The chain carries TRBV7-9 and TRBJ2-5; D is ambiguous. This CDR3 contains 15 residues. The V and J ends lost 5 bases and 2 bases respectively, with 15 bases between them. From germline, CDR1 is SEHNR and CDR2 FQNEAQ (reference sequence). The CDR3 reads CASSLDPLKQETQYF. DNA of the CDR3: TGTGCCAGCAGCCTAGACCCTCTGAAGCAAGAGACCCAGTACTTC.

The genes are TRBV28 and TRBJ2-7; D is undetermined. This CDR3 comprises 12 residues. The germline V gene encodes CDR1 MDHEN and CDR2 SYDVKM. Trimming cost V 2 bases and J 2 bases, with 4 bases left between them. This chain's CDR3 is CASSLIAYEQYF. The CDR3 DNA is TGTGCCAGCAGTTTAATCGCCTACGAGCAGTACTTC.